This passage covers 20 T cell receptor beta chains from one sample sequenced in a study of shared clonotypes between healthy human individuals. Only in-frame clones appear in the TCRdb table, and some are missing; sequencing was by immunoSEQ multiplex PCR. Among about 2.2 million clones listed, 93% were seen once. CD45RO-negative, CCR7-positively selected cells formed the naive CD8 fraction, excluding terminally differentiated effector memory CD45RA+ cells. The sample taken for sequencing was naive CD8+ T cells from PBMCs. The receptors derive from a man aged 18 to 30 in good health. Some clones in this sample may be carry-over from other donors' samples.

This chain links TRBV5-3 with TRBJ1-2, with 9 bases aligning to TRBD1. TRBV5-3 carries the ORF label, with uncertain function. The CDR3 sequence is 15 residues long. J gave up 5 bases and V 0 bases, and 5 bases lay outside the gene matches. CDR3 in amino acids: CARSLVLTGGYGYTF. The CDR3 nucleotides are TGTGCCAGAAGCTTGGTATTGACAGGGGGGTATGGCTACACCTTC.

The chain joins TRBV30 to TRBJ2-5, with 7 bases lining up with TRBD2. The J call may be wrong; the DNA end is better matched by TRBJ2-7. Germline V gene lookup returns CDR1 GTSNPN and CDR2 SVGIG (reference sequence). CDR3 length equals 15 residues. The CDR3 loop is CAWSPPPGGSYEQYF. The CDR3 region has the DNA TGTGCCTGGAGTCCCCCCCCGGGGGGCTCCTACGAGCAGTACTTC.

This chain joins TRBV7-9 and TRBJ2-1; TRBD2 matches 10 bases. V dropped 5 bases and J dropped 10; count of bases not matched to a gene: 8. Germline-derived CDR1 and CDR2 are SEHNR and FQNEAQ (reference sequence). CDR3 size: 14 residues. The CDR3 coding sequence is TGTGCCAGCAGCCCGACTAGCGGGCGGGTGGAGCAGTTCTTC. This translates into CASSPTSGRVEQFF.

This clone was seen a few times. V is TRBV2 and J is TRBJ1-2, with 7 bases matching TRBD1. CDR1 is SNHLY, CDR2 FYNNEI, per germline. The J segment lost 8 bases and the V segment lost 1 base, leaving 4 bases of the junction unmatched. CDR3 size: 13 residues. This CDR3 reads CASSEGQGGGYTF. Here the CDR3 DNA reads TGTGCCAGCAGTGAAGGACAGGGTGGCGGCTACACCTTC. Full variable domain (outside the CDR3, taken from reference TRBV2 and TRBJ1-2): EPEVTQTPSHQVTQMGQEVILRCVPISNHLYFYWYRQILGQKVEFLVSFYNNEISEKSEIFDDQFSVERPDGSNFTLKIRSTKLEDSAMYFCASSEGQGGGYTFGSGTRLTVV.

The V call is TRBV27, the J call TRBJ2-7; 7 bases fit TRBD1. With 6 bases clipped from V and 2 bases from J, the junction kept 7 bases outside the gene matches. CDR1 is MNHEY and CDR2 is SMNVEV in the germline V gene (reference sequence). The CDR3 is made up of 14 amino acids. CDR3 nucleotide sequence: TGTGCCAGCAGATTACAGGGGTCGGCCTACGAGCAGTACTTC. Translation: CASRLQGSAYEQYF.

The CDR3 DNA reads as TGTGCCAGCAGCTTGGGCAGGACCTATTCATACAATGAGCAGTTCTTC. Translating gives CASSLGRTYSYNEQFF. The chain employs TRBV11-2 and TRBJ2-1, with D unresolved. Germline assignment: CDR1 SGHAT and CDR2 FQNNGV. V was clipped by 3 bases and J by 4 bases, with 16 bases between them. This CDR3 comprises 16 residues.

The chain carries TRBV4-3 and TRBJ2-1; D possibly corresponds to TRBD2 (6 bases). The CDR3 is 16 residues long. Germline assignment: CDR1 LGHNA and CDR2 YSLEER. V was shortened by 0 bases and J by 6 bases, with 15 bases between the two germline ends. In DNA form, the CDR3 reads TGCGCCAGCAGCCAAGATCGTAGGGACTGGATCAATGAGCAGTTCTTC. Translation gives CASSQDRRDWINEQFF.

The chain employs TRBV6-5 and TRBJ2-7, with D hard to call. Germline-derived CDR1 and CDR2 are MNHEY and SVGAGI. This CDR3 is built from 12 residues. The germline V and J ends were trimmed by 10 bases and 4 bases, with 14 bases remaining between them. The CDR3 sequence: CATLQKGYEQYF. CDR3 in DNA: TGTGCCACCCTGCAGAAGGGATACGAGCAGTACTTC.

The rearrangement joins TRBV28 to TRBJ1-1; D is uncertain. V shed 11 bases and J shed 4 bases, with 5 bases lying between them. CDR3 length equals 9 residues. CDR1 and CDR2 from the germline V gene are MDHEN and SYDVKM. The CDR3 spells CASGTEAFF. In DNA form, the CDR3 reads TGTGCCTCCGGCACTGAAGCTTTCTTT.

The chain is built from TRBV19 and TRBJ2-7, with 8 bases lining up with TRBD1. Trimming removed 4 bases from V and 2 bases from J; junction bases left unmatched: 10. This CDR3 is 16 amino acids long. Germline CDR1 is LNHDA and CDR2 is SQIVND (reference sequence). The CDR3 DNA reads TGTGCCAGTAGTAATGGGTTGAGACAGGGGCCCTACGAGCAGTACTTC. It translates to CASSNGLRQGPYEQYF. The whole variable domain, remainder taken from reference TRBV19 and TRBJ2-7, is DGGITQSPKYLFRKEGQNVTLSCEQNLNHDAMYWYRQDPGQGLRLIYYSQIVNDFQKGDIAEGYSVSREKKESFPLTVTSAQKNPTAFYLCASSNGLRQGPYEQYFGPGTRLTVT.

The chain combines TRBV6-1 with TRBJ2-2; 9 bases fit TRBD2. J was trimmed by 7 bases and V by 2 bases; bases with no gene match: 8. Germline CDR1 is MNHNS and CDR2 is SASEGT. CDR3 length: 16 residues. The CDR3 sequence is CASSERAGGPHGELFF. In DNA form, the CDR3 reads TGTGCCAGCAGTGAAAGAGCGGGAGGTCCCCACGGGGAGCTGTTTTTT.

As for this clone: The identical CDR3 is also encoded by other nucleotide sequences in the sample. The chain uses TRBV4-1 and TRBJ2-7, with D unclear. Trimming left V 1 base short and J 0 bases short, with 7 bases between. The CDR3 is 14 amino acids. Germline V CDR1 and CDR2: MGHRA, YSYEKL. The DNA for the CDR3 is TGCGCCAGCAGCCAAGTTGGCAGCTCCTACGAGCAGTACTTC. Its translation: CASSQVGSSYEQYF.

The rearrangement links TRBV27 to TRBJ2-3; 7 nucleotides agree with TRBD2. V dropped 3 bases and J dropped 2; count of bases not matched to a gene: 8. There are 16 residues in the CDR3. Germline V CDR1 and CDR2: MNHEY, SMNVEV (reference sequence). The CDR3 DNA reads TGTGCCAGCAGTTTGGGTCTAGCGGAATACACAGATACGCAGTATTTT. This encodes CASSLGLAEYTDTQYF.

Only one count was recorded for this clone. The chain has TRBV11-3 and TRBJ2-3, with 8 bases lining up with TRBD2. CDR1 SGHNT and CDR2 YENEEA come from the germline V gene. With V trimmed by 1 base and J by 0 bases, 3 bases remained unmatched. The CDR3 sequence is 16 residues long. CDR3 bases: TGTGCCAGCAGCTTAGGCGTAGCGGGGAGCACAGATACGCAGTATTTT. Protein product: CASSLGVAGSTDTQYF. The entire variable domain, with the rest obtained from reference TRBV11-3 and TRBJ2-3, is as follows: EAGVVQSPRYKIIEKKQPVAFWCNPISGHNTLYWYLQNLGQGPELLIRYENEEAVDDSQLPKDRFSAERLKGVDSTLKIQPAELGDSAVYLCASSLGVAGSTDTQYFGPGTRLTVL.

V is TRBV9 and J is TRBJ2-1; TRBD2 agrees at 7 bases. Germline loops: CDR1 SGDLS, CDR2 YYNGEE. The CDR3 loop spans 15 amino acids. J gave up 4 bases and V 2 bases, and 6 bases lay outside the gene matches. CDR3 nucleotides: TGTGCCAGCAGCGTCCTGTCGGGACTATACAATGAGCAGTTCTTC. Translation gives CASSVLSGLYNEQFF.

The chain has TRBV7-6 and TRBJ2-7; 7 positions agree with TRBD2. From germline, CDR1 is SGHVS and CDR2 FNYEAQ. The CDR3 length is 15 residues. V shed 1 base and J 3 bases; nucleotides not matched to a gene: 6. CDR3 residues: CASSLVGGEDYEQYF. The DNA for the CDR3 is TGTGCCAGCAGCTTAGTGGGGGGGGAAGACTACGAGCAGTACTTC.

The chain links TRBV29-1 to TRBJ2-7, with 9 positions matching TRBD1. Per the germline V gene, CDR1 is SQVTM and CDR2 is ANQGSEA. V lost 6 bases and J lost 0; bases outside the gene matches: 6. The CDR3 spans 14 residues. As DNA, the CDR3 is TGCAGCGTAGGACAGGGGACCCTCTCCTACGAGCAGTACTTC. Its protein product is CSVGQGTLSYEQYF.

The CDR3 loop reads CASSPAGTPYEQYF. In DNA form, the CDR3 reads TGTGCCAGCAGCCCCGCCGGGACGCCCTACGAGCAGTACTTC. The V call is TRBV7-6, the J call TRBJ2-7; either TRBD1 or TRBD2 may supply D (5 bases each). Germline V gene lookup returns CDR1 SGHVS and CDR2 FNYEAQ. V was trimmed by 5 bases and J by 2 bases, leaving 13 bases between them. This CDR3 region has 14 residues.

CDR3 nucleotides: TGTGCCAGCAGTTTCCAGGACTCACGATCTTCAGATACGCAGTATTTT. This translates into CASSFQDSRSSDTQYF. The rearrangement joins TRBV28 to TRBJ2-3; possible D gene TRBD2, 5 bases. Germline V gene sequence: CDR1 MDHEN, CDR2 SYDVKM. There are 16 residues in the CDR3. V was cut by 3 bases and J by 4 bases, with 17 bases left in between.

This clone was picked up one time. The chain links TRBV7-9 to TRBJ2-5; 9 bases fit TRBD1. The germline CDR1 and CDR2 sequences are SEHNR and FQNEAQ (reference sequence). The trim removed 5 bases at V and 3 bases at J, leaving 4 bases unmatched. CDR3 length equals 14 residues. The DNA of the CDR3 is TGTGCCAGCAGCGTACGGACAGGGGAAGAGACCCAGTACTTC. Translation gives CASSVRTGEETQYF.